The clone carrying this T cell receptor (beta chain) occurred once. Germline loops: CDR1 MNHEY, CDR2 SVGEGT. V dropped 5 bases and J dropped 2 bases, with 13 bases sitting between them. The CDR3 consists of 15 residues. This entry is derived from a study of blood T cell repertoires in COVID-19. Study in general: The cDNA or gDNA used as material had been derived from T cells, B-cell-depleted T cells, or PBMCs.

The table came from immunoSEQ multiplex PCR; TCRdb's copy has only in-frame clones and leaves some out. The data hold some 250,000 clones, with roughly 88% observed a single time. This sequence joins TRBV6-2 or TRBV6-3 and TRBJ2-1; D uncertain. Material: PBMCs or T cells enriched from blood (not recorded which). The receptor comes from a woman aged 40 to 50 with acute COVID-19. The CDR3 region has the DNA TGTGCCAGCAGTCCCCCCGCGGCCCCCTACAATGAGCAGTTCTTC. This sequence encodes CASSPPAAPYNEQFF.